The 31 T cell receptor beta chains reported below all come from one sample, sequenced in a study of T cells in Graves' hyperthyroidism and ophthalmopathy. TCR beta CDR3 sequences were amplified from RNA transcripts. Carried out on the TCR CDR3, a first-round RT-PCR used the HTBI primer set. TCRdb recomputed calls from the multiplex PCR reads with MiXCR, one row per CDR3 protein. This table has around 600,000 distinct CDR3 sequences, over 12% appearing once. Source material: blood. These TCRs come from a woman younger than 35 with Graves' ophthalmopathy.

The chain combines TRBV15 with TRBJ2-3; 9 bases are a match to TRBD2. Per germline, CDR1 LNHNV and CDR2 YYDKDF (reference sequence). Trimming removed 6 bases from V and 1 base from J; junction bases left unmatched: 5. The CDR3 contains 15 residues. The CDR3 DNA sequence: TGTGCCACCAGTCCAGCGGGAGGACGCACAGATACGCAGTATTTT. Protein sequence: CATSPAGGRTDTQYF. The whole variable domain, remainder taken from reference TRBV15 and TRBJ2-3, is DAMVIQNPRYQVTQFGKPVTLSCSQTLNHNVMYWYQQKSSQAPKLLFHYYDKDFNNEADTPDNFQSRRPNTSFCFLDIRSPGLGDTAMYLCATSPAGGRTDTQYFGPGTRLTVL.

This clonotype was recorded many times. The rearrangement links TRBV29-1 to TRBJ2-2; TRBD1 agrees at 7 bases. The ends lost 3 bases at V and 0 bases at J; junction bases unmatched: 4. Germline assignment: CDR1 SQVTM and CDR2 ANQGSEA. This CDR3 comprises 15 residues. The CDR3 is CSVDTTGSNTGELFF. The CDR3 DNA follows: TGCAGCGTTGACACGACAGGGTCGAACACCGGGGAGCTGTTTTTT.

The DNA of the CDR3 is TGTGCCAGCACGTCCAGGACACGGGGGGACTATGGCTACACCTTC. Translating gives CASTSRTRGDYGYTF. The chain carries TRBV27 and TRBJ1-2, with TRBD1 as a possible D gene (5 bases). The germline V and J ends were trimmed by 7 bases and 3 bases, with 18 bases remaining between them. This CDR3 spans 15 amino acids. Germline-derived CDR1 and CDR2 are MNHEY and SMNVEV (reference sequence).

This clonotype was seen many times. The DNA of the CDR3 is TGTGCCAGCAGTTACCAGAGAGGATGGGTGGAAGCTTTCTTT. Translating it yields CASSYQRGWVEAFF. The chain joins TRBV6-5 to TRBJ1-1; D call uncertain. V shed 2 bases and J shed 8 bases, with 15 bases lying between them. The CDR3 extends over 14 amino acids. CDR1 MNHEY and CDR2 SVGAGI come from the germline V gene.

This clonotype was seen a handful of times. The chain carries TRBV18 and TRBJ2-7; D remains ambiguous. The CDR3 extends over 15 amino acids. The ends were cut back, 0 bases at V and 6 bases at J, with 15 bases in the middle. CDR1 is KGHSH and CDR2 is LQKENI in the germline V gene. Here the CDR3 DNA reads TGTGCCAGCTCACCACCGCGTTTCTACTCTTTCGAGCAGTACTTC. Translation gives CASSPPRFYSFEQYF. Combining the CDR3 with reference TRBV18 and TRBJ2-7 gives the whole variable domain NAGVMQNPRHLVRRRGQEARLRCSPMKGHSHVYWYRQLPEEGLKFMVYLQKENIIDESGMPKERFSAEFPKEGPSILRIQQVVRGDSAAYFCASSPPRFYSFEQYFGPGTRLTVT.

The CDR3 DNA reads as TGTGCCAGCAGCCAGGGGGCTAGCGGGACTTACGAGCAGTACTTC. Translating it yields CASSQGASGTYEQYF. This sequence joins TRBV7-9 and TRBJ2-7; TRBD2 is a possible D gene (9 bases). The V gene's germline CDR1 is SEHNR and CDR2 FQNEAQ (reference sequence). This CDR3 contains 15 residues. V was pared by 5 bases and J by 4 bases, with 18 bases between.

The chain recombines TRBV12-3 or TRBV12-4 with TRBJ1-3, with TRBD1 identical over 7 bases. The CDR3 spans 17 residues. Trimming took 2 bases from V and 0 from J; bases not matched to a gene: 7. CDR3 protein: CASSLLYGTDSGNTIYF. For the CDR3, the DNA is TGTGCCAGCAGTTTACTTTACGGGACAGACTCTGGAAACACCATATATTTT.

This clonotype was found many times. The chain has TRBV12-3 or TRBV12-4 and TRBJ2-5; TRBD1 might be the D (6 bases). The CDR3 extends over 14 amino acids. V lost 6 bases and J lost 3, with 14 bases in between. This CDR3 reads CASSHIGGEETQYF. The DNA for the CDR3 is TGTGCCAGCAGCCATATAGGGGGAGAAGAGACCCAGTACTTC.

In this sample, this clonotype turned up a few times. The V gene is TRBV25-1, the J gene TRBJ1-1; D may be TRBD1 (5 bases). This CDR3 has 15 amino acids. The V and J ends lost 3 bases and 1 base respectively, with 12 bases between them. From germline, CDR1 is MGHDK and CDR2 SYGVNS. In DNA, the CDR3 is TGTGCCAGCAGTGAGATAGGGGCTGAGAACACTGAAGCTTTCTTT. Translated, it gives CASSEIGAENTEAFF.

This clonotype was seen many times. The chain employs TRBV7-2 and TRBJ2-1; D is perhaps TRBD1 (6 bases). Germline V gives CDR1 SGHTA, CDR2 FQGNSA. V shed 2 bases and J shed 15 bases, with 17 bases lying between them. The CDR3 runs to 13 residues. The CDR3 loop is CASSLSTRQVAFF. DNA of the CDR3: TGTGCCAGCAGCTTAAGTACAAGACAGGTTGCGTTCTTC. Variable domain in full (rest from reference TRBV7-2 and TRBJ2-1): GAGVSQSPSNKVTEKGKDVELRCDPISGHTALYWYRQSLGQGLEFLIYFQGNSAPDKSGLPSDRFSAERTGGSVSTLTIQRTQQEDSAVYLCASSLSTRQVAFFGPGTRLTVL.

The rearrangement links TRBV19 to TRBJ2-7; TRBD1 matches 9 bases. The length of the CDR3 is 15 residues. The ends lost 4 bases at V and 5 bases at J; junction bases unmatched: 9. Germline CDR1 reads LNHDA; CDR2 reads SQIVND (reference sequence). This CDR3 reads CASSKRRDRDNEQYF. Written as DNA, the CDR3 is TGTGCCAGTAGTAAACGCCGGGACAGGGATAACGAGCAGTACTTC.

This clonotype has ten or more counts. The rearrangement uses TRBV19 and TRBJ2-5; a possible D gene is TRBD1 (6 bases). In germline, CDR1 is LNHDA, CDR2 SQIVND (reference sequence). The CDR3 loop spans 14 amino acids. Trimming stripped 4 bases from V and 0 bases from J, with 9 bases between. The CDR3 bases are TGTGCCAGTAGTAAACGGACAGACCAAGAGACCCAGTACTTC. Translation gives CASSKRTDQETQYF.

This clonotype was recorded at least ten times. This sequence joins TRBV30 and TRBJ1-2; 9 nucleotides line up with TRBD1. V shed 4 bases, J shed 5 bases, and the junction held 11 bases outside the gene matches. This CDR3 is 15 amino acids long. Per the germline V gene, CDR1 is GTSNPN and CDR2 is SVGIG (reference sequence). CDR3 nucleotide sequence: TGTGCCTGGACCGGGACAGGGTCCCCTGTGTATGGCTACACCTTC. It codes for CAWTGTGSPVYGYTF.

DNA for the CDR3: TGCGCCAGCGGCGTGACAGGGGGCTATGGCTACACCTTC. Residues: CASGVTGGYGYTF. The chain recombines TRBV5-1 with TRBJ1-2; 9 nucleotides line up with TRBD1. V gave up 7 bases and J gave up 4 bases; unmatched junction bases: 5. Germline CDR1 and CDR2: SGHRS and YFSETQ. The CDR3 sequence is 13 residues long.

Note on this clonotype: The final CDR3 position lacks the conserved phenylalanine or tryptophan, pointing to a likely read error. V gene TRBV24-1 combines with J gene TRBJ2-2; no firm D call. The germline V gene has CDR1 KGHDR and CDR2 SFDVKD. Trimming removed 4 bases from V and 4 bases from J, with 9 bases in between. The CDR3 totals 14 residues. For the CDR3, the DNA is TGTGCCACCAGTGACCAGGCGCTCACCGGGGAGCTGTTTTGT. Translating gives CATSDQALTGELFC.

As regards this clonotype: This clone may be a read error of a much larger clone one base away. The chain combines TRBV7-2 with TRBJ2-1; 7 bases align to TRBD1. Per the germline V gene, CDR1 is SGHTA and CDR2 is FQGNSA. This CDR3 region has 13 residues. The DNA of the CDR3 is TGTGCCAGCAGACTGACAGGGTTCAATAAGCAGTTCTTC. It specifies CASRLTGFNKQFF.

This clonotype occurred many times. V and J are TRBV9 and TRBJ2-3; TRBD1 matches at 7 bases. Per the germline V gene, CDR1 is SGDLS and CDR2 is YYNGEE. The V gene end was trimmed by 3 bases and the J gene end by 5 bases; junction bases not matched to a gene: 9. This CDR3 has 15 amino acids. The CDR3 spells CASSGTGAFLDTQYF. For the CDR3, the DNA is TGTGCCAGCAGCGGTACAGGGGCCTTTTTAGATACGCAGTATTTT.

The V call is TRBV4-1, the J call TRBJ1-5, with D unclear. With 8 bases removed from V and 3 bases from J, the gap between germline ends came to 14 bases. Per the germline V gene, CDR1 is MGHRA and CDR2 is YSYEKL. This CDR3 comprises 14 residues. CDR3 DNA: TGCGCCAGCCGCTCCACTACCTCCAATCAGCCCCAGCATTTT. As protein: CASRSTTSNQPQHF.

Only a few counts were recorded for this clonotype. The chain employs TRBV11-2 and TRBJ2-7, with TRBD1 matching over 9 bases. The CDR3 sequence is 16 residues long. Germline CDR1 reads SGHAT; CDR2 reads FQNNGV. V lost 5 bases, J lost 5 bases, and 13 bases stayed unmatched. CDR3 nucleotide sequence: TGTGCCAGCAGCCTACGACCCGGGACAGGGATCGACGAGCAGTACTTC. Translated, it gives CASSLRPGTGIDEQYF.

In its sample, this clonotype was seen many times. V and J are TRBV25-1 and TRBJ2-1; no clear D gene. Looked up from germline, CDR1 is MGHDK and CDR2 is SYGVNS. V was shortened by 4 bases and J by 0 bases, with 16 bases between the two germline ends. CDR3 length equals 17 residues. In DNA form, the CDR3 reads TGTGCCAGCAGTGCCTATGGCGCACACAACTCCTACAATGAGCAGTTCTTC. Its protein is CASSAYGAHNSYNEQFF.

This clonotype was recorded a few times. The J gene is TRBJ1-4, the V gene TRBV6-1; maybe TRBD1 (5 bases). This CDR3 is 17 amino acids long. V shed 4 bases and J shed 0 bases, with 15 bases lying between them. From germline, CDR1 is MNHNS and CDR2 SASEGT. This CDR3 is CASSGGRGASTNEKLFF. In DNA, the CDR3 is TGTGCCAGCAGTGGGGGACGAGGGGCCTCAACTAATGAAAAACTGTTTTTT.

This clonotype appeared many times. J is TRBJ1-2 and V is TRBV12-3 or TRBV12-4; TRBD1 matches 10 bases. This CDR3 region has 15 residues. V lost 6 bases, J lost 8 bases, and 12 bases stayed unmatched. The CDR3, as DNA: TGTGCCAGCAGACCATCGACAGGGGGCGAGCGGGGCTACACCTTC. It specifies CASRPSTGGERGYTF.

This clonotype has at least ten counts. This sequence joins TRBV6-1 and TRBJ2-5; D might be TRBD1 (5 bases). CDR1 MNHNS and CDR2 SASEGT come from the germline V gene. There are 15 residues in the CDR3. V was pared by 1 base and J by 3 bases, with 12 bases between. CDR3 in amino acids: CASSEGRGGEETQYF. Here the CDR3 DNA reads TGTGCCAGCAGTGAAGGAAGGGGCGGAGAAGAGACCCAGTACTTC.

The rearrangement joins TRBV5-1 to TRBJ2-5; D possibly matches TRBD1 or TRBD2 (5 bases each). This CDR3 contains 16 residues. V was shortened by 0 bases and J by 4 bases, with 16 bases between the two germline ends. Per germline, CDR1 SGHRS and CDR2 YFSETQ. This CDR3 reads CASSLDPARGGETQYF. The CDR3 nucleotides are TGCGCCAGCAGCTTGGATCCTGCTCGGGGCGGAGAGACCCAGTACTTC.

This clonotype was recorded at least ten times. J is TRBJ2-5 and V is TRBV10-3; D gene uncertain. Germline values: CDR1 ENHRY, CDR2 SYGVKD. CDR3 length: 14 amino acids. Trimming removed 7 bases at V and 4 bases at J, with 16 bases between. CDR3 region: CAITMTERTETQYF. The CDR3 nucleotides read TGTGCCATCACTATGACGGAGAGGACAGAGACCCAGTACTTC.

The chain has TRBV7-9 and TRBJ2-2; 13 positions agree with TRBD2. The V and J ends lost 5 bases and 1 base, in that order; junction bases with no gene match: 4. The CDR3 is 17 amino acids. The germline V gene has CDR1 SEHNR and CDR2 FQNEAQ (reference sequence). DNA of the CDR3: TGTGCCAGCAGCGAGGGACTAGCGGGGCTGAACACCGGGGAGCTGTTTTTT. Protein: CASSEGLAGLNTGELFF.

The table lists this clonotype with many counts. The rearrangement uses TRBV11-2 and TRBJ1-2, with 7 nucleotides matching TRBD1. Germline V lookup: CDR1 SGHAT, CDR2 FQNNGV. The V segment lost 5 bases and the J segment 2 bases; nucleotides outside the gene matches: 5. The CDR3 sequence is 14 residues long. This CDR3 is CASSPGQENYGYTF. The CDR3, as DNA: TGTGCCAGCAGCCCCGGACAGGAGAACTATGGCTACACCTTC.

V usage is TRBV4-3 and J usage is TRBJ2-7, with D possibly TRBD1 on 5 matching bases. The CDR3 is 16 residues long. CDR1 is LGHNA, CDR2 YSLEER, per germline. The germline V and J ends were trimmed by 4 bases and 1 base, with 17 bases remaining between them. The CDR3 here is CASSPLGREGSYEQYF. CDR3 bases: TGCGCCAGCAGCCCATTGGGCAGGGAAGGGTCCTACGAGCAGTACTTC.

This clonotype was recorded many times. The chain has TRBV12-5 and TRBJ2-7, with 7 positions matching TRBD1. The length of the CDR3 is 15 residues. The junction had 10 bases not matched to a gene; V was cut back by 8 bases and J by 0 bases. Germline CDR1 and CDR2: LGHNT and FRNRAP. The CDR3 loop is CASSKDRLHSYEQYF. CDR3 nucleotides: TGTGCTAGTTCCAAGGACAGGCTACACTCCTACGAGCAGTACTTC.

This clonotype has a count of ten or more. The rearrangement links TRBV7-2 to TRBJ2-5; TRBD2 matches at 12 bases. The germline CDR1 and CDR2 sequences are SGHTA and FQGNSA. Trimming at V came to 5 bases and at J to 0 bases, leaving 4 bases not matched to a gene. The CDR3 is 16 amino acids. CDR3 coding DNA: TGTGCCAGCAGCCGAGGGACTAGCGGGCACCAAGAGACCCAGTACTTC. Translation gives CASSRGTSGHQETQYF.

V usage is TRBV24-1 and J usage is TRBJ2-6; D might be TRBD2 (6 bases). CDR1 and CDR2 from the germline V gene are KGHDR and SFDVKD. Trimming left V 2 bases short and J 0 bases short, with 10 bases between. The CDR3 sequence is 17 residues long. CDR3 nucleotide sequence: TGTGCCACCAGTGATTCCGGCGGGAACTCTGGGGCCAACGTCCTGACTTTC. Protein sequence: CATSDSGGNSGANVLTF.